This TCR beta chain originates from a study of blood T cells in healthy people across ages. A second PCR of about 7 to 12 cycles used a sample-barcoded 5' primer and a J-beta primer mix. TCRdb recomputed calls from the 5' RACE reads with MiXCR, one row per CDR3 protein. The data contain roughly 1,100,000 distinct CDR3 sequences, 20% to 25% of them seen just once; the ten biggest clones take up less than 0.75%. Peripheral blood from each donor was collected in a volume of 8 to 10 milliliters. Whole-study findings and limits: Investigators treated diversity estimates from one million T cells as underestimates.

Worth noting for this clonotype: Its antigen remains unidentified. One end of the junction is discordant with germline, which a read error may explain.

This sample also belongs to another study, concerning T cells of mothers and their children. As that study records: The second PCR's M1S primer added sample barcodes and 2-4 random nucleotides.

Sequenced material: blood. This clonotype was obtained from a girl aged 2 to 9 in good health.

The CDR3 loop is CASSLITDSNEQFF. For the CDR3, the DNA is TGTGCTAGCAGCTTAATAACGGACAGCAATGAGCAGTTCTTC. The rearrangement links TRBV7-7 to TRBJ2-1, with D possibly matching TRBD1 (6 bases). This CDR3 region has 14 residues. The germline V gene encodes CDR1 SSHAT and CDR2 FNYEAQ (reference sequence). The full variable domain, completed using reference TRBV7-7 and TRBJ2-1, is GAGVSQSPRYKVTKRGQDVTLRCDPISSHATLYWYQQALGQGPEFLTYFNYEAQPDKSGLPSDRFSAERPEGSISTLTIQRTEQRDSAMYRCASSLITDSNEQFFGPGTRLTVL.